Each of the 3 T cell receptor beta chains below was sequenced from the same sample in a study of blood T cells in healthy people across ages. A second PCR of roughly 7 to 11 cycles used a sample-barcoded 5' primer and a J-beta primer mix. TCRdb recomputed calls from the 5' RACE reads with MiXCR, one row per CDR3 protein. The sample consists of around 1.7 million distinct CDR3 sequences, under 30% of them appearing once. Sequencing was carried out using blood. The receptors derive from a woman in her 30s in good health.

V usage is TRBV7-9 and J usage is TRBJ1-4; no clear D gene. With 4 bases removed from V and 4 bases from J, the gap between germline ends came to 13 bases. CDR3 length: 15 amino acids. Germline values: CDR1 SEHNR, CDR2 FQNEAQ (reference sequence). The CDR3 bases are TGTGCCAGCAGCTCCACCGGTGGTCATAATGAAAAACTGTTTTTT. Encoded protein: CASSSTGGHNEKLFF.

As for this clonotype: It may be a read error: a sequence one base away is much more abundant. The rearrangement links TRBV7-2 to TRBJ2-3; D is uncertain. The V end lost 0 bases, the J end lost 6 bases, and 7 bases lay between the germline ends. The CDR3 is 13 residues long. Germline loops: CDR1 SGHTA, CDR2 FQGNSA. The CDR3: CTSSLARRDTQYF. The CDR3 nucleotides are TGTACCAGCAGCTTAGCACGCAGGGATACGCAGTATTTT.

This clonotype was seen ten or more times. The chain joins TRBV11-2 to TRBJ2-7; D call uncertain. The V gene lost 4 bases and the J gene lost 2 bases, with 12 bases spanning the gap. CDR3 length: 14 amino acids. Looked up from germline, CDR1 is SGHAT and CDR2 is FQNNGV. DNA for the CDR3: TGTGCCAGCAGCTCCGTTCGTGGGGCCTACGAGCAGTACTTC. It encodes CASSSVRGAYEQYF.